The text below deals with one T cell receptor beta chain. The antigen is undetermined. These data are taken from a study of T-cell memory formation after mild COVID-19. As for the study in general: TCR clusters mostly belonged to single donors. Findings and caveats of the study: Clones contracting across day 15 to 85 had a balanced CD4/CD8 profile; later expanding clones leaned CD4+. Within pre-infection memory, some responding clones were found, suggesting cross-reactive memory joined. Among contracting clones, CD4+ were mainly CM/EM and CD8+ enriched in EMRA.

Trimming at V came to 5 bases and at J to 5 bases, leaving 6 bases not matched to a gene. Per germline, CDR1 DFQATT and CDR2 SNEGSKA (reference sequence). This CDR3 has 13 amino acids. TCRdb itself ran the 5' RACE reads through MiXCR, one entry per CDR3 protein. Here the sample spans 250,000 to 300,000 distinct CDR3 sequences, around 15% being singletons. J is TRBJ1-5 and V is TRBV20-1, with 7 bases fitting TRBD1. Sequencing input: PBMCs or a T cell subset sorted from them (not recorded which). This receptor was obtained from a man younger than 30 who had mild COVID-19 (a few samples of this study predate the infection). Cell type and time point are not known. In DNA form, the CDR3 reads TGCAGTGCTGACAGGGCCTCGGATCAGCCCCAGCATTTT. This codes for CSADRASDQPQHF.